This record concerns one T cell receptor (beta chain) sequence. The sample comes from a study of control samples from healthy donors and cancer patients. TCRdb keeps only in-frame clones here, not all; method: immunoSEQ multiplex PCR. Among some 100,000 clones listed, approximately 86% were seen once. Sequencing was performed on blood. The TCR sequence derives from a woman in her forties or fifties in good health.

The DNA of the CDR3 is TGCGCCAGCAGCTTTTGGGCCACAGTTTCTCGACAGAGGGACACTGAAGCTTTCTTT. The encoded protein is CASSFWATVSRQRDTEAFF. The chain couples TRBV5-1 to TRBJ1-1, with D tentatively TRBD1 (5 bases). In germline, CDR1 is SGHRS, CDR2 YFSETQ. The CDR3 covers 19 residues. Between the trimmed V and J ends, which lost 2 bases and 3 bases, there was a span of 26 bases.